A selection of T cell receptor beta chains follows, all from one sample in a study of response to subunit inactivated influenza vaccine. TCRdb called the RT-PCR reads again in MiXCR, with one record for every CDR3 protein. The table records some 550,000 distinct CDR3 sequences, roughly 25% of them present only once. This sample was shared with a second study, whose subject was T cells expressing NK-cell markers.

Sequenced here: CD4+ T cells sorted from PBMCs, sampled less than 13 days after vaccination. These receptors originate from a man aged 50-59 years who received an inactivated influenza vaccine. Each CDR3 is given with its conserved first and last residue. The D gene is left open where the match is weak. Expanded clones get a size class; other rows say once, few or many, or leave the size out.

J: TRBJ2-2
size: few
V: TRBV5-1
D: TRBD2
DNA: TGCGCCAGCAGCTTGTCTCTAGCGGGAGACGGGGAGCTGTTTTTT
CDR3: CASSLSLAGDGELFF

J: TRBJ2-3
size: once
V: TRBV19
D: .
DNA: TGTGCCAGTAGCACCAATATCGGGTCAGATACGCAGTATTTT
CDR3: CASSTNIGSDTQYF

J: TRBJ1-5
size: .
V: TRBV5-5
D: .
DNA: TGTGCCAGCAGCTTTTCGACAGTCAATCAGCCCCAGCATTTT
CDR3: CASSFSTVNQPQHF

J: TRBJ2-4
size: few
V: TRBV24-1
D: .
DNA: TGTGCCACCTCACCTCAGGGGCGAAACATTCAGTACTTC
CDR3: CATSPQGRNIQYF

J: TRBJ2-2
size: few
V: TRBV5-1
D: .
DNA: TGCGCCAGCAGCTTTCGAGACAGCTTCACCGGGGAGCTGTTTTTT
CDR3: CASSFRDSFTGELFF

J: TRBJ1-1
size: .
V: TRBV7-8
D: .
DNA: TGTGCCAGCAGCTTAGGTCCTAGCGACAGGGAAGCTTTCTTT
CDR3: CASSLGPSDREAFF

J: TRBJ2-1
size: few
V: TRBV29-1
D: .
DNA: TGCAGCGTTGAGAAAGGGAGGAGCTCCTACAATGAGCAGTTCTTC
CDR3: CSVEKGRSSYNEQFF

J: TRBJ2-3
size: .
V: TRBV12-3/TRBV12-4
D: TRBD2
DNA: TGTGCCAGCAGTCAACCTAGCGGGGCCTACGGTACGCAGTATTTT
CDR3: CASSQPSGAYGTQYF

J: TRBJ2-7
size: .
V: TRBV25-1
D: .
DNA: TGTGCCAGCAGTGAAGGACAGTTTTACGAGCAGTACTTC
CDR3: CASSEGQFYEQYF

J: TRBJ2-5
size: .
V: TRBV7-6
D: .
DNA: TGTGCCAGCAGCTTAGTTACTCGACCCCCTATGCGAGAGACCCAGTACTTC
CDR3: CASSLVTRPPMRETQYF

J: TRBJ2-5
size: few
V: TRBV14
D: .
DNA: TGTGCCAGCAGCCGGGGCTTTGCCGCAGAGACCCAGTACTTC
CDR3: CASSRGFAAETQYF

J: TRBJ1-1
size: .
V: TRBV6-1
D: TRBD1
DNA: TGTGCCAGCAGTGGCCGACAGGGTCGGAACACTGAAGCTTTCTTT
CDR3: CASSGRQGRNTEAFF

J: TRBJ2-1
size: few
V: TRBV28
D: TRBD2
DNA: TGTGCCAGCAGTTTATGGGGAGGGCGCAATGAGCAGTTCTTC
CDR3: CASSLWGGRNEQFF

J: TRBJ2-3
size: .
V: TRBV29-1
D: .
DNA: TGCAGCGTTGGCGGGGTTGCAGATACGCAGTATTTT
CDR3: CSVGGVADTQYF

J: TRBJ2-5
size: .
V: TRBV3-1
D: TRBD1
DNA: TGTGCCAGCAGCCAAGTCGGGCAGGGGGCCTCAGAGACCCAGTACTTC
CDR3: CASSQVGQGASETQYF

J: TRBJ2-4
size: .
V: TRBV12-3/TRBV12-4
D: TRBD1
DNA: TGTGCCAGCAGTCCGCGGGACAGGGGGCAACTAAACATTCAGTACTTC
CDR3: CASSPRDRGQLNIQYF

J: TRBJ2-7
size: .
V: TRBV15
D: .
DNA: TGTGCCACCAGCAGAGATCCAGGAGGGACCTACGAGCAGTACTTC
CDR3: CATSRDPGGTYEQYF

J: TRBJ2-1
size: few
V: TRBV9
D: TRBD2
DNA: TGTGCCAGCAGCACTAGCGGGGGGATCTACAATGAGCAGTTCTTC
CDR3: CASSTSGGIYNEQFF

J: TRBJ2-3
size: few
V: TRBV11-2
D: .
DNA: TGTGCCAGCAGCCTCTATACAGGGTCGGTTCCAGATACGCAGTATTTT
CDR3: CASSLYTGSVPDTQYF

J: TRBJ2-3
size: .
V: TRBV11-2
D: .
DNA: TGTGCCAGCAGCTTAGGGATGGCGGATACGCAGTATTTT
CDR3: CASSLGMADTQYF